This TCR beta chain is from a study of T cell repertoires in cytomegalovirus infection. As for the study in general: Use of recently identified HLA-C-restricted and well-studied HLA-B-restricted CMV epitopes was part of the study. CMV infection plus the matching HLA type was flagged by public TCR beta signatures.

TCRdb reanalysed the reads using MiXCR and keeps one entry per CDR3 protein. This table has roughly 990,000 distinct CDR3 sequences, more than 25% appearing once. Findings of the study overall: The study identified carriers of CMV plus the relevant HLA from cumulative public TCR beta family frequency. HLA-C-restricted CMV clonotypes gave the most frequent clonotype in two of eight donors.

The CDR3 is 16 residues long. Germline CDR1 is MNHEY and CDR2 is SVGAGI. With 2 bases removed from V and 0 bases from J, the gap between germline ends came to 12 bases. For this clonotype: The antigen remains undetermined.

The starting material was cultured CD8+ T cells from PBMCs, obtained from culture after CMV antigen stimulation. This sequence was found in a human donor in good health (CMV status not recorded). Some clones in this sample may be carry-over from other donors' samples. The chain recombines TRBV6-5 with TRBJ2-3; D gene unclear. Here the CDR3 DNA reads TGTGCCAGCAGTTACGTGCTCCCCCCTAGCACAGATACGCAGTATTTT. Protein product: CASSYVLPPSTDTQYF.